This T cell receptor (beta chain) was recorded in a study of shared clonotypes between healthy human individuals. The study, taken as a whole, reports: Roughly 5% of naive CD4 clonotypes were shared across four donors.

In regard to this clone: The target antigen is unknown.

The authors split each subset's genomic DNA evenly across several immunoSEQ plates. Some clones are missing from TCRdb's copy, which holds only in-frame ones; the method was immunoSEQ multiplex PCR. Of 600,000 to 800,000 clones listed, approximately 77% are singletons. The CDR3 is 15 residues long. CDR1 is MNHNS and CDR2 is SASEGT in the germline V gene. V was pared by 7 bases and J by 6 bases, with 11 bases of the junction left unmatched. This receptor was taken from a woman aged 25 to 45 in good health. This chain uses TRBV6-1 with TRBJ1-5; 8 bases align to TRBD1. The sample consisted of memory CD4+ T cells sorted from blood. Subset reported: CD45RA-negative fraction. The DNA of the CDR3 is TGTGCCAGCAATAAACAGGGGGTCGGAAGTCAGCCCCAGCATTTT. Translation: CASNKQGVGSQPQHF.